This TCR beta chain stems from a study of T cell clones after liver transplantation (dated 2019 in TCRdb). About the study as a whole: The samples were obtained from ITN030ST, a randomized trial that attempted immunosuppression withdrawal within 2 years after liver transplantation. No induction therapy was given to the subjects, and standard immunosuppression was administered until randomization at 12-24 months post-transplant. Donor-reactive T cell clones were identified using TCRbeta sequencing after a pre-transplant mixed lymphocyte reaction and were then followed in post-transplant blood. Tolerance meant complete immunosuppression withdrawal for at least one year without liver enzymes rising beyond twice the upper limit of normal. Third party-reactive TCRbeta sequences from pre-transplant MLRs were also identified as an antigen-independent comparator for donor-reactive sequences. Of the eight recipients, a few were HCV-positive, while the remaining recipients had been transplanted for non-autoimmune, non-viral indications. Blood samples were collected pre-transplant, pre-randomization before withdrawal, and post-randomization after either full withdrawal or failed withdrawal. The study cohort included 8 liver transplant recipients, of whom 3 were classified as tolerant and 5 as non-tolerant. Findings and caveats that apply to the study as a whole: When repertoire turnover was accounted for, significantly reduced detection of donor-reactive sequences was found in 7 of 8 subjects for CD4 and in 8 of 8 subjects for CD8. Low numbers of available donor cells limited the measurable donor-reactive repertoire in two subjects. The decline in donor-reactive sequences exceeded the decline in third party-reactive sequences, suggesting partial antigen-specific deletion that was unrelated to withdrawal success. The conclusions were considered preliminary, being limited by small, heterogeneous patient numbers and non-standardized post-transplant time points. Since no allograft tissue specimens were available, donor-reactive T cells may have migrated into the graft instead of being deleted. In 5 of 8 subjects, circulating donor-reactive CD4 TCRbeta sequences decreased significantly after transplant, regardless of tolerance or HCV status.

V loses 0 bases, J loses 0 bases, and the germline ends lie 9 bases apart. The CDR3, cysteine through phenylalanine, is 15 amino acids long. The sequence is cut down to CDR3 DNA, 45 bases in frame from base 1. CDR1 and CDR2 are drawn from the germline V gene: SGDLS, YYNGEE. Frozen genomic DNA underwent high-throughput TCRbeta CDR3 sequencing by immunoSEQ, including PCR amplification, mapping, bias correction and internal controls. As for the authors' bioinformatics: Productive rearrangements were kept, and unique TCRbeta sequences were defined by CDR3 nucleotide sequence plus V and J gene. For a sequence to be called donor-reactive, it needed a frequency of at least 0.01% and at least 5-fold expansion in CFSE-low cells compared with unstimulated pre-transplant cells. Minimum frequency thresholds were set for each subject based on the unstimulated sample with the lowest template count, ensuring at least 90% detection power. Repertoire turnover was measured by Jensen-Shannon divergence between the top 1000 TCRbeta sequences post- and pre-transplant. Changes in detection of donor-reactive sequences were tested with two-sided Fisher's exact tests. Drawn from immuneACCESS, this table holds only the in-frame rearrangements with V and J called that TCRdb kept. Clones are partly lost; checked studies trace under half to an unresolved V gene and leave the rest unexplained. V and J calls and clone size follow that table, whereas D and trimming were derived from the DNA. For this sample the table gives about 80,000 clones, of which over 80% were detected only once. The ten largest make up 0.45% to 0.55% of the sample.

Regarding this clone: Its antigen is unknown. Base quality data are lacking; no much larger clone is found one base away.

Thawed unstimulated PBMCs were stained for CD3, CD4 and CD8 and FACS-sorted into CD3+CD4+ and CD3+CD8+ populations. Each of the 8 studied subjects was randomized to immunosuppression withdrawal. Genomic DNA was isolated with the Qiagen DNeasy Blood and Tissue Kit. This specimen was CD4+ T cells from blood, taken 45 to 46 months after liver transplant. The sequence was collected from a human patient who received a liver transplant. Following transplantation, T cells from the graft donor may be among those present. The sequence links TRBV9 to TRBJ1-2; the D gene is perhaps TRBD1, on 5 matching bases. The DNA sequence is as follows: TGTGCCAGCAGCGTAGGAGGGGCAGCTAACTATGGCTACACCTTC. Its protein product is CASSVGGAANYGYTF.